This is a list of T cell receptor beta chains from one sample in a study of T cell responses to AZD1222 COVID-19 vaccine. The repertoire was sequenced with immunoSEQ multiplex PCR; TCRdb's copy has only in-frame clones and lacks some. This sample has approximately 160,000 clones, with 91% found just once. The sequenced sample was peripheral blood, obtained on day 0 of AZD1222 vaccination. Receptors originate from an adult in good health. Each CDR3 is given with its conserved first and last residue. D genes are given only for firm matches. Only part of the rows carry a size: once, few, many, or a class if the clone is expanded.

length,V,D,J,size,CDR3,DNA
14,TRBV19,.,TRBJ1-5,.,CASSIGQRRQPQHF,TGTGCCAGTAGTATCGGACAGAGACGGCAGCCCCAGCATTTT
14,TRBV11-2,.,TRBJ2-7,.,CASSPRGHSYEQYF,TGTGCCAGCAGCCCTAGGGGCCACTCCTACGAGCAGTACTTC
16,TRBV4-1,.,TRBJ2-1,.,CASSQETSSWPNEQFF,TGCGCCAGCAGCCAAGAAACGAGCTCCTGGCCCAATGAGCAGTTCTTC
14,TRBV2,.,TRBJ1-1,.,CASSYRPVSTEAFF,TGTGCCAGCAGTTATAGACCGGTCTCCACTGAAGCTTTCTTT
13,TRBV24-1,.,TRBJ2-3,.,CATQDSPMYTQYF,TGTGCCACCCAGGACAGCCCCATGTACACGCAGTATTTT
15,TRBV19,.,TRBJ2-1,.,CASKVAGTSYNEQFF,TGTGCCAGTAAGGTGGCGGGAACCTCCTACAATGAGCAGTTCTTC
11,TRBV27,.,TRBJ2-7,.,CASMDLFEQYF,TGTGCCAGCATGGACTTGTTCGAGCAGTACTTC
13,TRBV7-2,.,TRBJ1-3,.,CASSKGIGDTIYF,TGTGCCAGCAGCAAAGGGATCGGGGACACCATATATTTT
14,TRBV2,TRBD1,TRBJ1-6,.,CASSVGGAAEALHF,TGTGCCAGCAGTGTAGGGGGCGCGGCGGAGGCCCTCCACTTT
15,TRBV27,TRBD2,TRBJ2-7,.,CASTAGTSGRNEQYF,TGTGCCAGCACAGCCGGGACTAGCGGGAGGAACGAGCAGTACTTC
14,TRBV5-4,.,TRBJ2-5,.,CASSAAGSQETQYF,TGTGCCAGCAGCGCGGCCGGCAGCCAAGAGACCCAGTACTTC
14,TRBV27,TRBD1,TRBJ1-4,medium-sized,CASRTTTGVEKLFF,TGTGCCAGCAGGACAACTACAGGGGTTGAAAAACTGTTTTTT
14,TRBV9,.,TRBJ2-7,.,CASSVVGSTYEQYF,TGTGCCAGCAGCGTAGTCGGGAGTACGTACGAGCAGTACTTC
13,TRBV19,.,TRBJ2-1,.,CASTGTAINEQFF,TGTGCCAGTACTGGGACGGCGATCAATGAGCAGTTCTTC
16,TRBV5-1,TRBD1,TRBJ1-1,.,CASSSIQGEGNTEAFF,TGCGCCAGCAGCTCGATACAGGGGGAGGGGAACACTGAAGCTTTCTTT
17,TRBV15,TRBD1,TRBJ2-2,once,CATSRDLDRGFSGELFF,TGTGCCACCAGCAGAGATCTTGACAGGGGGTTCTCGGGGGAGCTGTTTTTT
14,TRBV4-2,.,TRBJ1-5,.,CASSQADRDQPQHF,TGTGCCAGCAGCCAAGCAGACAGAGATCAGCCCCAGCATTTT
13,TRBV6-1,.,TRBJ2-1,.,CASSEAGSYEQFF,TGTGCCAGCAGTGAAGCTGGTAGCTATGAGCAGTTCTTC
15,TRBV14,.,TRBJ1-2,.,CASSQEAGSPDGYTF,TGTGCCAGCAGCCAGGAAGCCGGGTCCCCGGATGGCTACACCTTC
15,TRBV5-1,.,TRBJ2-7,.,CASSPEPGLAYEQYF,TGCGCCAGCAGCCCGGAACCCGGACTGGCATACGAGCAGTACTTC
13,TRBV5-6,TRBD1,TRBJ1-2,.,CASSPGDRDGYTF,TGTGCCAGCAGCCCGGGGGACAGGGATGGCTACACCTTC
14,TRBV10-3,TRBD1,TRBJ1-2,.,CAISVGQANYGYTF,TGTGCCATCAGTGTGGGACAGGCAAACTATGGCTACACCTTC
16,TRBV7-2,.,TRBJ2-2,.,CASSPRTLGLGGELFF,TGTGCCAGCAGCCCGAGGACGCTCGGTCTTGGCGGGGAGCTGTTTTTT
13,TRBV27,.,TRBJ2-1,.,CASSQGQNNEQFF,TGTGCCAGCAGTCAGGGACAAAACAATGAGCAGTTCTTC
13,TRBV5-4,.,TRBJ2-2,.,CASSSWTSWELFF,TGTGCCAGCAGCTCATGGACTTCTTGGGAGCTGTTTTTT
12,TRBV21-1,.,TRBJ2-7,once,CASSGFTYEQYF,TGTGCCAGCTCGGGATTTACCTACGAGCAGTACTTC
17,TRBV5-3,.,TRBJ2-5,.,CARSLDPLAKGQETQYF,TGTGCCAGAAGCTTGGACCCACTAGCTAAAGGGCAAGAGACCCAGTACTTC
15,TRBV18,.,TRBJ2-7,.,CASSPKARGGYEQYF,TGTGCCAGCTCACCAAAGGCGAGAGGTGGGTACGAGCAGTACTTC
11,TRBV27,.,TRBJ1-5,.,CASSYPDAGHF,TGTGCCAGCTCTTACCCGGACGCCGGACATTTT
13,TRBV19,.,TRBJ2-7,.,CASSPGESYEQYF,TGTGCCAGTAGTCCCGGTGAGTCCTACGAGCAGTACTTC
14,TRBV25-1,.,TRBJ1-2,.,CASRPAGNLYGYTF,TGTGCCAGCAGACCGGCAGGGAACCTCTATGGCTACACCTTC
14,TRBV2,.,TRBJ2-2,.,CASSVNYAPGELFF,TGTGCCAGCAGTGTAAACTATGCACCCGGGGAGCTGTTTTTT
13,TRBV7-9,.,TRBJ2-7,.,CASSLRGFYEQYF,TGTGCCAGCAGCTTAAGGGGCTTTTACGAGCAGTACTTC
16,TRBV11-2,.,TRBJ1-4,.,CASSLDWAGVNEKLFF,TGTGCCAGCAGCTTAGATTGGGCAGGAGTAAATGAAAAACTGTTTTTT
14,TRBV6-5,TRBD1,TRBJ2-7,.,CASNRGQGVYEQYF,TGTGCCAGCAATAGAGGTCAGGGGGTGTACGAGCAGTACTTC
13,TRBV5-1,.,TRBJ1-2,.,CASSSGTNYGYTF,TGCGCCAGCAGCTCCGGTACTAACTATGGCTACACCTTC
15,TRBV4-2,TRBD2,TRBJ2-5,.,CASSQEPSGRKTQYF,TGTGCCAGCAGCCAAGAGCCTAGCGGGAGAAAGACCCAGTACTTC
13,TRBV16,.,TRBJ2-7,.,CASSQPVTYEQYF,TGTGCCAGCAGCCAACCCGTGACCTACGAGCAGTACTTC
12,TRBV28,TRBD1,TRBJ2-7,.,CASSPNWTGQYF,TGTGCCAGCAGTCCCAACTGGACAGGGCAGTACTTC
17,TRBV28,.,TRBJ2-4,once,CASSFGRPWTEENIQYF,TGTGCCAGCAGTTTTGGCCGCCCCTGGACGGAAGAAAACATTCAGTACTTC
14,TRBV11-2,.,TRBJ2-1,.,CASSFQLQTEAQFF,TGTGCCAGCAGCTTCCAGTTGCAAACCGAGGCGCAGTTCTTC
14,TRBV5-1,TRBD1,TRBJ2-1,.,CASSPRDSYNEQFF,TGCGCCAGCAGCCCACGGGACAGCTACAATGAGCAGTTCTTC
14,TRBV2,TRBD2,TRBJ2-7,.,CASSEGGMSYEQYF,TGTGCCAGCAGTGAGGGGGGGATGTCCTACGAGCAGTACTTC
13,TRBV5-8,.,TRBJ1-2,.,CASSLGNVYGYTF,TGTGCCAGCAGCCTTGGCAACGTCTATGGCTACACCTTC
13,TRBV30,.,TRBJ2-3,.,CAWSAGRADTQYF,TGTGCCTGGAGTGCTGGCCGCGCAGATACGCAGTATTTT
13,TRBV28,.,TRBJ1-2,.,CASSLQDNYGYTF,TGTGCCAGCAGTTTACAGGATAACTATGGCTACACCTTC
15,TRBV11-1,.,TRBJ2-2,.,CASSLSRYLTGELFF,TGTGCCAGCAGCTTATCTCGGTACCTCACCGGGGAGCTGTTTTTT
11,TRBV12-3/TRBV12-4,.,TRBJ2-1,.,CASSLYNEQFF,TGTGCCAGCAGCCTATACAATGAGCAGTTCTTC
15,TRBV7-9,.,TRBJ1-2,.,CASSHISGSNYGYTF,TGTGCCAGCAGCCATATCTCCGGTAGTAACTATGGCTACACCTTC
15,TRBV5-6,.,TRBJ2-1,.,CASSSWGGSYNEQFF,TGTGCCAGCAGCTCATGGGGCGGGTCCTACAATGAGCAGTTCTTC
15,TRBV28,TRBD2,TRBJ2-1,.,CASSFRGVSYNEQFF,TGTGCCAGCAGTTTTCGGGGGGTTTCCTACAATGAGCAGTTCTTC
15,TRBV9,.,TRBJ2-2,.,CASSLTGRGTGELFF,TGTGCCAGCAGCCTTACAGGGAGGGGCACCGGGGAGCTGTTTTTT
15,TRBV6-1,.,TRBJ1-4,.,CASSFEGQFNEKLFF,TGTGCCAGCAGTTTCGAAGGACAGTTCAATGAAAAACTGTTTTTT
13,TRBV15,.,TRBJ2-7,.,CATSRGEAYEQYF,TGTGCCACCAGCAGAGGGGAGGCCTACGAGCAGTACTTC
13,TRBV29-1,.,TRBJ2-7,once,CSVKIKGLGEQYF,TGCAGCGTGAAGATCAAAGGGCTCGGCGAGCAGTACTTC
15,TRBV6-5,.,TRBJ2-7,once,CASSSSRDGSYEQYF,TGTGCCAGCAGTTCGTCCCGGGACGGATCCTACGAGCAGTACTTC
13,TRBV6-1,.,TRBJ2-5,.,CASSEGIQETQYF,TGTGCCAGCAGTGAAGGGATCCAAGAGACCCAGTACTTC
18,TRBV2,.,TRBJ1-5,.,CASSYGLRTLYSNQPQHF,TGTGCCAGCAGTTACGGACTCCGAACCCTTTATAGCAATCAGCCCCAGCATTTT
18,TRBV5-1,TRBD2,TRBJ2-7,.,CASSPDPSRSSGVYEQYF,TGCGCCAGCAGCCCCGACCCTTCGCGGTCTAGCGGAGTATACGAGCAGTACTTC
11,TRBV24-1,.,TRBJ2-7,.,CATSDSSEQYF,TGTGCCACCAGTGATTCTTCCGAGCAGTACTTC